Presented here are 26 T cell receptor beta chains from one specimen sequenced in a study of T cell clonotyping in hematopoietic cell transplantation. Measured with immunoSEQ multiplex PCR; TCRdb has only the in-frame clones, and not every one. The table shows under 9,500 clones, with almost 80% occurring only once. This material consisted of peripheral blood mononuclear cells, taken 180 days after allogeneic stem cell transplant. Every receptor here comes from a female patient aged 50-65 years who had an allogeneic stem cell transplant from a related donor, so the T cells may come from the graft donor. Some clones in this sample may be carry-over from other donors' samples.

The chain employs TRBV7-3 and TRBJ2-2; D may be TRBD1 (5 bases). The germline V gene encodes CDR1 SGHTA and CDR2 FQGTGA. There are 16 residues in the CDR3. The V gene lost 1 base and the J gene lost 4 bases, with 13 bases spanning the gap. CDR3 region: CASSLKSGPGTGELFF. The CDR3 nucleotides read TGTGCCAGCAGCTTAAAATCAGGGCCAGGCACCGGGGAGCTGTTTTTT.

The rearrangement uses TRBV11-2 and TRBJ2-1; TRBD1 agrees at 7 bases. This CDR3 comprises 15 residues. The germline V gene encodes CDR1 SGHAT and CDR2 FQNNGV. J gave up 4 bases and V 5 bases, and 8 bases lay outside the gene matches. As DNA, the CDR3 is TGTGCCAGCAGCACAACGGGACAGCAGTACAATGAGCAGTTCTTC. This encodes CASSTTGQQYNEQFF.

This chain joins TRBV6-5 and TRBJ2-7; 7 bases line up with TRBD2. Germline CDR1 reads MNHEY; CDR2 reads SVGAGI. The CDR3 runs to 14 residues. The trim removed 5 bases at V and 2 bases at J, leaving 6 bases unmatched. In DNA form, the CDR3 reads TGTGCCAGCAGTCGCGGACTAGAAACCTACGAGCAGTACTTC. Its translation is CASSRGLETYEQYF.

This clone appeared a single time. The chain employs TRBV5-1 and TRBJ2-3; D is undetermined. Germline CDR1 is SGHRS and CDR2 is YFSETQ. The ends were cut back, 5 bases at V and 0 bases at J, with 7 bases in the middle. This CDR3 contains 13 residues. CDR3 sequence (DNA): TGCGCCAGCAGTCTTCAGAGCACAGATACGCAGTATTTT. Encoded protein: CASSLQSTDTQYF.

This clone showed up just a few times. The V and J genes are TRBV7-8 and TRBJ2-7, with TRBD1 matching 7 bases. CDR3 length: 13 residues. With V trimmed by 5 bases and J by 3 bases, 4 bases remained unmatched. Germline assignment: CDR1 SGHVS and CDR2 FQNEAQ. Here the CDR3 reads CASSQDRIYEQYF. In DNA, the CDR3 is TGTGCCAGCAGCCAGGACAGGATCTACGAGCAGTACTTC.

The chain combines TRBV7-2 with TRBJ1-2; D not certain. The CDR3 extends over 14 amino acids. Per the germline V gene, CDR1 is SGHTA and CDR2 is FQGNSA. Deletions cut 1 base from V and 3 bases from J, with 9 bases between. The CDR3 DNA reads TGTGCCAGCAGCTTAGGTGCCCATGACTATGGCTACACCTTC. This sequence encodes CASSLGAHDYGYTF.

V usage is TRBV5-4 and J usage is TRBJ1-5; D may be TRBD1 (5 bases). V lost 0 bases and J 5 bases, leaving 9 bases between the germline ends. Germline V gene sequence: CDR1 SGHNT, CDR2 YYREEE (reference sequence). This CDR3 region has 14 residues. This chain's CDR3 is CASSLAGGDQPQHF. DNA of the CDR3: TGTGCCAGCAGCTTGGCCGGGGGTGATCAGCCCCAGCATTTT.

This chain connects TRBV7-9 to TRBJ2-1, with 9 bases lining up with TRBD1. The CDR3 loop spans 15 amino acids. V shed 4 bases and J 1 base; nucleotides not matched to a gene: 2. Germline CDR1 is SEHNR and CDR2 is FQNEAQ (reference sequence). CDR3 nucleotides: TGTGCCAGCAGCTCCGGGACAGGGTCCTACAATGAGCAGTTCTTC. Its translation is CASSSGTGSYNEQFF.

This sequence joins TRBV29-1 and TRBJ2-3; no clear D. Germline lookup yields CDR1 SQVTM and CDR2 ANQGSEA. The length of the CDR3 is 15 residues. The ends were cut back, 2 bases at V and 3 bases at J, with 15 bases in the middle. CDR3 sequence (DNA): TGCAGCGTTGAATCTCGAAGGGTTAGTACAGATACGCAGTATTTT. Amino acid sequence: CSVESRRVSTDTQYF.

CDR3 loop: CSVEVLAGNNTYEQYF. CDR3 sequence (DNA): TGCAGCGTTGAGGTACTAGCGGGGAATAACACCTACGAGCAGTACTTC. V usage is TRBV29-1 and J usage is TRBJ2-7; 10 nucleotides agree with TRBD2. CDR3 length: 16 residues. Per germline, CDR1 SQVTM and CDR2 ANQGSEA. Losses at the gene ends were 3 bases for V and 2 bases for J; bases not matched to a gene: 10.

J is TRBJ2-5 and V is TRBV19; D may be TRBD1 (5 bases). V dropped 4 bases and J dropped 1 base, with 16 bases sitting between them. CDR3 length: 16 residues. The germline V gene has CDR1 LNHDA and CDR2 SQIVND (reference sequence). The CDR3 bases are TGTGCCAGTAGTACCCAGCAGGGAACTCTCCAAGAGACCCAGTACTTC. It translates to CASSTQQGTLQETQYF.

J is TRBJ1-2 and V is TRBV7-2; 7 bases agree with TRBD1. The CDR3 covers 17 residues. Germline V lookup: CDR1 SGHTA, CDR2 FQGNSA. V was pared by 1 base and J by 8 bases, with 16 bases of the junction left unmatched. The CDR3 sequence: CASSLGFIEGQLKGYTF. In DNA form, the CDR3 reads TGTGCCAGCAGCTTAGGTTTTATCGAGGGACAGTTGAAGGGCTACACCTTC.

This sequence joins TRBV27 and TRBJ1-1; 8 nucleotides line up with TRBD1. V lost 2 bases and J lost 2; bases outside the gene matches: 4. Germline CDR1 and CDR2: MNHEY and SMNVEV (reference sequence). This CDR3 has 15 residues. The chain's CDR3 is CASSLRDRLNTEAFF. The CDR3 DNA is TGTGCCAGCAGTTTACGGGACAGGCTAAACACTGAAGCTTTCTTT.

The sample holds a few counts of this clone. The CDR3 DNA reads as TGTGCCAGCAGCTTAAATAGCGGGGGCACAGATACGCAGTATTTT. It yields the protein CASSLNSGGTDTQYF. This sequence joins TRBV11-2 and TRBJ2-3; 8 nucleotides line up with TRBD2. The V gene's germline CDR1 is SGHAT and CDR2 FQNNGV. V shed 2 bases, J shed 1 base, and the junction held 2 bases outside the gene matches. The CDR3 covers 15 residues.

The J gene is TRBJ2-3, the V gene TRBV27, with 12 bases lining up with TRBD1. Germline V gene sequence: CDR1 MNHEY, CDR2 SMNVEV (reference sequence). Germline trimming cut 1 base from V and 1 base from J; bases unmatched to any gene: 9. The CDR3 extends over 19 amino acids. Here the CDR3 reads CASSLLGQGAEGGTDTQYF. The CDR3 nucleotides are TGTGCCAGCAGTTTATTGGGACAGGGGGCAGAAGGAGGCACAGATACGCAGTATTTT.

J is TRBJ1-1 and V is TRBV5-1; no clear D. CDR3 size: 15 residues. Trimming removed 0 bases from V and 7 bases from J, with 16 bases in between. CDR1 is SGHRS, CDR2 YFSETQ, per germline. The CDR3 DNA sequence: TGCGCCAGCAGCTTGGCCTGGGGTGAAGACTTTGAAGCTTTCTTT. Translating it yields CASSLAWGEDFEAFF.

CDR3 coding DNA: TGTGCCAGCAGCTTAGGAGGACCGGCGACTGAAGCTTTCTTT. Protein: CASSLGGPATEAFF. This chain uses TRBV7-9 with TRBJ1-1; D is unresolved. The ends were cut back, 1 base at V and 5 bases at J, with 11 bases in the middle. The CDR3 totals 14 residues. CDR1 SEHNR and CDR2 FQNEAQ come from the germline V gene (reference sequence).

This clone showed up just once. This chain joins TRBV7-2 and TRBJ2-3; 11 bases agree with TRBD2. The germline CDR1 and CDR2 sequences are SGHTA and FQGNSA. CDR3 length: 15 amino acids. V lost 3 bases to trimming and J lost 4 bases; unmatched junction nucleotides: 3. CDR3 in DNA: TGTGCCAGCAGCTTTAGCGGGGGGGCGGCAGATACGCAGTATTTT. This sequence encodes CASSFSGGAADTQYF.

This clone came up once. The chain couples TRBV7-7 to TRBJ2-1; D is unresolved. With 1 base removed from V and 0 bases from J, the gap between germline ends came to 7 bases. The CDR3 extends over 15 amino acids. CDR1 is SSHAT and CDR2 is FNYEAQ in the germline V gene (reference sequence). CDR3 protein: CASSLDVLSYNEQFF. CDR3 nucleotides: TGTGCCAGCAGCTTAGACGTCCTCTCCTACAATGAGCAGTTCTTC.

This chain connects TRBV5-1 to TRBJ1-2; a possible D gene is TRBD1 (5 bases). Germline CDR1 SGHRS, CDR2 YFSETQ. V was shortened by 2 bases and J by 6 bases, with 11 bases between the two germline ends. CDR3 length: 13 amino acids. The CDR3 bases are TGCGCCAGCAGCTTAAACACGGGGGATGGCTACACCTTC. Its translation: CASSLNTGDGYTF. Drawing the rest from reference TRBV5-1 and TRBJ1-2, the complete variable domain is KAGVTQTPRYLIKTRGQQVTLSCSPISGHRSVSWYQQTPGQGLQFLFEYFSETQRNKGNFPGRFSGRQFSNSRSEMNVSTLELGDSALYLCASSLNTGDGYTFGSGTRLTVV.

V is TRBV23-1 and J is TRBJ1-1; D remains unclear. TRBV23-1 is an open reading frame, and its role is uncertain. V was pared by 0 bases and J by 6 bases, with 11 bases between. The CDR3 has 14 residues. Written as DNA, the CDR3 is TGCGCCAGCAGTCAATCTTACAAGGCGCCTGAAGCTTTCTTT. Amino acids: CASSQSYKAPEAFF.

In this sample, this clone turned up once. This chain joins TRBV7-8 and TRBJ1-2; 9 bases line up with TRBD1. The CDR3 has 14 amino acids. Trimming cost V 5 bases and J 7 bases; bases outside gene matches: 8. CDR1 is SGHVS and CDR2 is FQNEAQ in the germline V gene. The CDR3 DNA sequence: TGTGCCAGCAGCCTACAGGGGGCGAGGAGTGGCTACACCTTC. It specifies CASSLQGARSGYTF.

The rearrangement joins TRBV11-2 to TRBJ2-7; 9 nucleotides line up with TRBD1. CDR3 length equals 14 residues. Germline trimming cut 4 bases from V and 4 bases from J; bases unmatched to any gene: 5. The germline V gene encodes CDR1 SGHAT and CDR2 FQNNGV. CDR3 sequence reads: CASSSQGALYEQYF. The DNA of the CDR3 is TGTGCCAGCAGCTCACAGGGGGCCCTTTACGAGCAGTACTTC.

By share, this clone ranks as medium-sized. The V and J genes are TRBV19 and TRBJ1-1, with D tentatively TRBD1 (6 bases). This CDR3 comprises 14 residues. CDR1 and CDR2 from the germline V gene are LNHDA and SQIVND (reference sequence). The germline V and J ends were trimmed by 5 bases and 4 bases, with 14 bases remaining between them. CDR3 protein: CASSQGGGGTEAFF. CDR3 DNA sequence: TGTGCCAGTAGTCAAGGGGGAGGGGGCACTGAAGCTTTCTTT.

Only one count was recorded for this clone. J is TRBJ2-3 and V is TRBV7-3; the match to TRBD2 covers 7 bases. The CDR3 is made up of 14 amino acids. V lost 1 base and J lost 4; bases outside the gene matches: 2. Germline-derived CDR1 and CDR2 are SGHTA and FQGTGA. The CDR3 region is CASSLNAGADTQYF. The DNA for the CDR3 is TGTGCCAGCAGCTTAAATGCGGGGGCAGATACGCAGTATTTT.

The chain uses TRBV18 and TRBJ1-2; no clear D. The V gene's germline CDR1 is KGHSH and CDR2 LQKENI. V was clipped by 2 bases and J by 2 bases, with 12 bases between them. The CDR3 runs 15 residues. CDR3 bases: TGTGCCAGCTCACCATTCGTTGGGGTCAACTATGGCTACACCTTC. It yields the protein CASSPFVGVNYGYTF.